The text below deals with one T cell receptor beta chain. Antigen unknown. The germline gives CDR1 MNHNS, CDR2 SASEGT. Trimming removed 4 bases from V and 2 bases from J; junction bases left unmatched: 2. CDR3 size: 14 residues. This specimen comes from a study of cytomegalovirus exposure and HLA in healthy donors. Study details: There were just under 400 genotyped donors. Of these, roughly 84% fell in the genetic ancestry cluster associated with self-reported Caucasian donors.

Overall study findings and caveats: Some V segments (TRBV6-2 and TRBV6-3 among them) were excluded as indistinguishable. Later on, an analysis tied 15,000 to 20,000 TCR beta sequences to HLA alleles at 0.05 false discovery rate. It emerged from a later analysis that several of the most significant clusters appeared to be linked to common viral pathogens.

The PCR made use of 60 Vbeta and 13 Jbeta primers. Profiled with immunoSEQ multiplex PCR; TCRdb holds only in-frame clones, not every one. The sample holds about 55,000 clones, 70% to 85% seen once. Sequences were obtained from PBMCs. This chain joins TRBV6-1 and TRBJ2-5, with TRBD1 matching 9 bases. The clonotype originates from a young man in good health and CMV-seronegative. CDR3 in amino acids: CASSAGQGQETQYF. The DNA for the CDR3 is TGTGCCAGCAGTGCGGGACAGGGACAAGAGACCCAGTACTTC.